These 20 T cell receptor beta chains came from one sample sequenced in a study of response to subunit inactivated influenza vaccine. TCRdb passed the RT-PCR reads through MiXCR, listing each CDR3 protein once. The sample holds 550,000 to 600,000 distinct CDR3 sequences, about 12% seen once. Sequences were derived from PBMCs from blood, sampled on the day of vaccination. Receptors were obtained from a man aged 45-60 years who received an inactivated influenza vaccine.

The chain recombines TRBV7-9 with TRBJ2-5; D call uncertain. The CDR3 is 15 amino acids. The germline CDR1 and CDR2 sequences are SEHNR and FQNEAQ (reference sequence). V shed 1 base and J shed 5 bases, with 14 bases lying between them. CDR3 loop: CASSLEIRATETQYF. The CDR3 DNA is TGTGCCAGCAGCTTAGAGATCCGGGCCACGGAGACCCAGTACTTC.

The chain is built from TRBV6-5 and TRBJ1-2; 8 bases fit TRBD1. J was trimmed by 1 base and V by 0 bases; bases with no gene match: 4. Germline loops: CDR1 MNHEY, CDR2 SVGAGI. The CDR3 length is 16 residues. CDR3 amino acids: CASSYSGTGINYGYTF. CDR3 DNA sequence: TGTGCCAGCAGTTACTCGGGGACAGGAATTAACTATGGCTACACCTTC.

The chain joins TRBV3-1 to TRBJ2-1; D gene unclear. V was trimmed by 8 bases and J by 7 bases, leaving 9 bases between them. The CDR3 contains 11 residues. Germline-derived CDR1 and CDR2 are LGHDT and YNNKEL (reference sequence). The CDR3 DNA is TGTGCCAGCGAAACTACTAATGAGCAGTTCTTC. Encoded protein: CASETTNEQFF.

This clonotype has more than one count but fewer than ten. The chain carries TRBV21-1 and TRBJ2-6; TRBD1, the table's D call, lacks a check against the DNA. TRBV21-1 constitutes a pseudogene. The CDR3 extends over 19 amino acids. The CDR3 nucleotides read TGTGCCAGCAGCAAAAAGAAGGAAGCGGGCGCCTCTGGGGCCAACGTCCTGACTTTC. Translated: CASSKKKEAGASGANVLTF.

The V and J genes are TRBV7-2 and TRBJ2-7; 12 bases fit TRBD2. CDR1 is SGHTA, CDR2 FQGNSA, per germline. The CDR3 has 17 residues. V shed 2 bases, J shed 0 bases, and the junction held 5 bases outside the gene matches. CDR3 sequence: CASSLLTSGSSSYEQYF. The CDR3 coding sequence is TGTGCCAGCAGCTTATTGACTAGCGGGAGTAGCTCCTACGAGCAGTACTTC.

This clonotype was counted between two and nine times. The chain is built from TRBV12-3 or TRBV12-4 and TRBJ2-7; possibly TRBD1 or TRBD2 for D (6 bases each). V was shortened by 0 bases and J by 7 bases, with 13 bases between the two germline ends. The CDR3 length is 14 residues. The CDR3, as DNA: TGTGCCAGCAGTTTAGCCGGGGGCACTGGAGAGCAGTACTTC. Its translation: CASSLAGGTGEQYF.

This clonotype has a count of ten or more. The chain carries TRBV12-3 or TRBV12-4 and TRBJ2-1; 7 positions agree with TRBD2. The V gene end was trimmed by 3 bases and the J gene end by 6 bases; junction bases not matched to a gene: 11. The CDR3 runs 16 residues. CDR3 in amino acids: CASSFLAGLTANEQFF. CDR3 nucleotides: TGTGCCAGCAGTTTCTTAGCGGGTTTAACCGCCAATGAGCAGTTCTTC.

CDR3 amino acids: CASSVMTSNQPQHF. DNA for the CDR3: TGTGCCAGCAGTGTGATGACAAGTAATCAGCCCCAGCATTTT. The chain is built from TRBV2 and TRBJ1-5; D unclear. This CDR3 contains 14 residues. Germline V lookup: CDR1 SNHLY, CDR2 FYNNEI. The germline V and J ends were trimmed by 4 bases and 4 bases, with 11 bases remaining between them.

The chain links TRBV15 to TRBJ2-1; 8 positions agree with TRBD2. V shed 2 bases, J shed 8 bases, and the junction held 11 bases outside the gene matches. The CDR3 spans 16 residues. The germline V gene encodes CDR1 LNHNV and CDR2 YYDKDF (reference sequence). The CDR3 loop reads CATSRWTGGNIDEQFF. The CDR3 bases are TGTGCCACCAGCAGATGGACGGGAGGGAATATAGATGAGCAGTTCTTC.

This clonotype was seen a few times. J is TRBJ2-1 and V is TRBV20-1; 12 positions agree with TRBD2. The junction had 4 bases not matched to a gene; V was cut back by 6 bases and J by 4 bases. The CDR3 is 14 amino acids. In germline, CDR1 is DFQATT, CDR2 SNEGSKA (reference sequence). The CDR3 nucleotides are TGCAGTGCCCTAGCGGGAGGGTTGTACAATGAGCAGTTCTTC. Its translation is CSALAGGLYNEQFF.

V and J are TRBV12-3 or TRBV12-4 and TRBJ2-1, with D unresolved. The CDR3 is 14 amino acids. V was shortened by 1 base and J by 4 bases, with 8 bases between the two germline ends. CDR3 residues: CASSLGLRYNEQFF. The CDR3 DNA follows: TGTGCCAGCAGTTTAGGCTTGCGGTACAATGAGCAGTTCTTC.

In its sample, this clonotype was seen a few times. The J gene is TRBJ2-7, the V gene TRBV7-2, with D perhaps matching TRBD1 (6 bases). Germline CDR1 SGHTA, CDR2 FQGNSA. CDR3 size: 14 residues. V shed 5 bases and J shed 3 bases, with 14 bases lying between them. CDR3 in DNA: TGTGCCAGCAGCACGGACAGCCTGGTCTACGAGCAGTACTTC. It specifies CASSTDSLVYEQYF.

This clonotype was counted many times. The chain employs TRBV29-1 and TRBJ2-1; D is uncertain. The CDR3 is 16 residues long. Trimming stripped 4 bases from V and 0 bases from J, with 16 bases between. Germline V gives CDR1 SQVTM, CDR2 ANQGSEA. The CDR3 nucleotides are TGCAGCGTTGTCGTTTCAACGAGACTCTCCTACAATGAGCAGTTCTTC. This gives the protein CSVVVSTRLSYNEQFF.

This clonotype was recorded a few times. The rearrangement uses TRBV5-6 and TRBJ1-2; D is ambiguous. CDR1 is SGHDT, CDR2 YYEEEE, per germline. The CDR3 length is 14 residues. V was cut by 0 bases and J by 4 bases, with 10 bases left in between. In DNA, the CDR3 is TGTGCCAGCAGCTTGGGATCGGCTATCTATGGCTACACCTTC. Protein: CASSLGSAIYGYTF.

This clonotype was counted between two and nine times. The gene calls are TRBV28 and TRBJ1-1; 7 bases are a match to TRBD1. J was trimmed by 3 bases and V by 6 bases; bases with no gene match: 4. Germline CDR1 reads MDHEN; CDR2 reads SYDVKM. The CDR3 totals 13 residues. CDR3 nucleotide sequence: TGTGCCAGCAGAAGACAGGGCCACACTGAAGCTTTCTTT. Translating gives CASRRQGHTEAFF.

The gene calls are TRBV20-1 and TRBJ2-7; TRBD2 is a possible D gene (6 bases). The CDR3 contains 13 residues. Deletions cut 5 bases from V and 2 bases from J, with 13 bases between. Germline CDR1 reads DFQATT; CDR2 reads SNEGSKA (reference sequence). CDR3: CSARGTYTYEQYF. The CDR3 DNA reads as TGCAGTGCTCGCGGGACTTATACCTACGAGCAGTACTTC.

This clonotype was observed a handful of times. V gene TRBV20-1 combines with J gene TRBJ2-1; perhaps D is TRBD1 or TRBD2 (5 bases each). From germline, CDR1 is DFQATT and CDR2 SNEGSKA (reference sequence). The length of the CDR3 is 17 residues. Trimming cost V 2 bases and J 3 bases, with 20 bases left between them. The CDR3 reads CSARSESREDSYNEQFF. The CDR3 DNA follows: TGCAGTGCTAGATCCGAGTCGAGGGAAGACAGCTACAATGAGCAGTTCTTC.

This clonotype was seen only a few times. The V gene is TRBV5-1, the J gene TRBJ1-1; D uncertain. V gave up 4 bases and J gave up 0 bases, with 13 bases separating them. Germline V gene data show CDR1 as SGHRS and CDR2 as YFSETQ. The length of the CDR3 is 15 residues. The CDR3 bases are TGCGCCAGCAGCAAAGCGACGGGAATGAACACTGAAGCTTTCTTT. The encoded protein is CASSKATGMNTEAFF.

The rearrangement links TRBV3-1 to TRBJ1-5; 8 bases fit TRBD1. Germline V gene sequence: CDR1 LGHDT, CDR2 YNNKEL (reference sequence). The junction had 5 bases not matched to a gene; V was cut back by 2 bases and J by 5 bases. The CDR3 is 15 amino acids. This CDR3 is CASSQSGQVYQPQHF. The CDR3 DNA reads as TGTGCCAGCAGCCAATCGGGACAGGTCTATCAGCCCCAGCATTTT. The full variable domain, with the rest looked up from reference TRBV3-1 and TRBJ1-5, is DTAVSQTPKYLVTQMGNDKSIKCEQNLGHDTMYWYKQDSKKFLKIMFSYNNKELIINETVPNRFSPKSPDKAHLNLHINSLELGDSAVYFCASSQSGQVYQPQHFGDGTRLSIL.

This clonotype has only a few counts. The CDR3 DNA reads as TGTGCCAGCAGTCGGACAGGGGGAACCCAAGAGACCCAGTACTTC. This encodes CASSRTGGTQETQYF. The chain links TRBV6-1 to TRBJ2-5; 10 bases are a match to TRBD1. The V gene end was trimmed by 5 bases and the J gene end by 1 base; junction bases not matched to a gene: 4. The CDR3 contains 15 residues. Germline CDR1 MNHNS, CDR2 SASEGT.